This TCR beta chain originates from a study of blood T cell repertoires in COVID-19. Study-level background: T cells, B-cell-depleted T cells, or PBMCs provided the cDNA or gDNA that served as material.

The V gene end was trimmed by 7 bases and the J gene end by 6 bases; junction bases not matched to a gene: 6. The CDR3 is 13 residues long. Germline CDR1 is SGHDN and CDR2 is FVKESK. Assay used: immunoSEQ multiplex PCR; TCRdb lists only in-frame clones, some missing. Of 150,000 or so clones in the sample, 65% to 85% were seen once. What was sequenced was peripheral blood. This sequence originates from a woman aged 60-75 years with acute or convalescent COVID-19. This chain uses TRBV14 with TRBJ2-1, with TRBD1 matching 7 bases. CDR3 in DNA: TGTGCCAGCACCTCGGGACAGTTCAATGAGCAGTTCTTC. This sequence encodes CASTSGQFNEQFF.